This TCR beta chain was sequenced for a study of blood T cell repertoires in COVID-19 (dated by TCRdb to 2019 to 2021). Context from the whole study: Collaborator samples came from the United States, Italy and Spain and covered acute and convalescent phases of COVID-19. Where HLA class I and class II types were available, the types were taken from metadata supplied by the sample provider, not from assay-based typing. The prospective study material was composed of cDNA or gDNA derived from T cells, B-cell-depleted T cells, or PBMCs. The repertoires were released in a freely available public database meant as a resource for research on the immune response to SARS-CoV-2. The dataset comprised deeply sampled blood TCRbeta repertoires from subjects exposed to, actively infected with, or recovered from COVID-19. Sample metadata almost always included a de-identified subject ID, COVID-19 status, age in years and sex. The samples were drawn from two sources: the first 160 participants of the ongoing ImmuneRACE study, and 1,000 to 1,500 subjects contributed by 6 global collaborators.

Beyond this particular receptor, the publication reports: How much clinical and demographic metadata was included differed by source and by participant, and the metadata was provided uncurated.

Germline trimming amounts to 3 bases on V and 6 bases on J, with 10 as the count of junction bases outside the gene matches. The germline V gene provides CDR1 SGHRS and CDR2 YFSETQ. The CDR3 spans 16 residues, from the cysteine through the phenylalanine. Only CDR3 DNA is held: 48 bases, read in frame from base 1. TCRbeta CDR3 regions were amplified from genomic DNA by means of the immunoSEQ Assay, a bias-controlled multiplex PCR. The published analysis was carried out like this. The number of nucleated cells in each sample was estimated from the amplification of reference gene primers within the assay. Sequence reads were collapsed and filtered to measure the absolute abundance of every unique TCRbeta CDR3 rearrangement. For each sample, productive Simpson clonality was calculated as the square root of Simpson's diversity index across productive rearrangements. This is the immuneACCESS table as TCRdb keeps it, with only in-frame sequences that have V and J called. A part of the clones is gone; compared with another copy, unresolved V genes explain less than half, and the rest is unexplained. D and trimming were read from the DNA, whereas the V and J calls and clone size are those reported in that table. The sample records roughly 160,000 clones, less than 90% of which are singletons. In total, the top ten clones hold roughly 24% of the sample.

The collaborating institutions used their own protocols to collect whole blood in K2EDTA tubes. For TCRbeta analysis, collaborators shipped samples in one of three forms: frozen whole blood, isolated PBMCs, or DNA extracted from either of those sample types. This clone was seen a single time. Its antigen remains unidentified. Base-call qualities are not available, and no considerably larger clone is one nucleotide away. Recombination connected TRBV5-1 to TRBJ2-3; 10 bases in between match TRBD1. What was sequenced was peripheral blood. The TCR was taken from a man aged 55-75 years with acute or convalescent COVID-19. The DNA is as follows: TGCGCCAGCAGCTGGGGGACAGGGGCTTTCAGGGATACGCAGTATTTT. Translated, it gives CASSWGTGAFRDTQYF.